This TCR beta chain was observed in a study of blood T cell repertoires in COVID-19. Clones were sequenced by immunoSEQ multiplex PCR, and TCRdb holds only the in-frame ones, with some missing. The sample consists of 150,000 to 170,000 clones, 80% to 90% of them appearing once. From germline, CDR1 is SGHDT and CDR2 YYEEEE. Trimming removed 0 bases from V and 0 bases from J; junction bases left unmatched: 11. This CDR3 spans 18 amino acids. The sequencing input was peripheral blood. This clonotype was sampled from a woman aged 55-75 years with COVID-19, enrolled during active disease. The V gene is TRBV5-6, the J gene TRBJ1-1; 7 bases match TRBD1. CDR3 DNA: TGTGCCAGCAGCTTGGCTAGGGGGCAAAGGCAGCTGAACACTGAAGCTTTCTTT. It is translated as CASSLARGQRQLNTEAFF.